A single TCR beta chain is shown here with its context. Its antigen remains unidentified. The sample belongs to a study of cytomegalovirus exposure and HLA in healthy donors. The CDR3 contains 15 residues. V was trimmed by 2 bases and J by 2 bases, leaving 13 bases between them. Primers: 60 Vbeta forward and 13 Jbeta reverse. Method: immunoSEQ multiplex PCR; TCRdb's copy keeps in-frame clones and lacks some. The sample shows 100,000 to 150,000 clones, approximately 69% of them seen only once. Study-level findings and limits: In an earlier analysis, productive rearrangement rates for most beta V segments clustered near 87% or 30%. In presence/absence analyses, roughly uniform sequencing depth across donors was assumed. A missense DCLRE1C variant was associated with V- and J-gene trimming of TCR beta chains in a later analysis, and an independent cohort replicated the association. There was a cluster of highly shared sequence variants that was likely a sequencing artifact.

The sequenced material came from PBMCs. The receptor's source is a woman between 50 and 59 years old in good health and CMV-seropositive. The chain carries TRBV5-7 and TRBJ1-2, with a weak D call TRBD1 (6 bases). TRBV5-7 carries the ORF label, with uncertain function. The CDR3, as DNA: TGTGCCAGCAGCTTTGTTCAGGGGTTGAACTATGGCTACACCTTC. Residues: CASSFVQGLNYGYTF.